The 28 T cell receptor beta chains below all came from one sample that was sequenced in a study of CD8+CD57+ T cells in acquired aplastic anemia (dated by TCRdb to the late 2010s). TCRdb records Illumina HiSeq 2000 as the sequencer. Genomic DNA was used as template for profiling of TCR beta VDJ combinations and CDR3 sequences. TCRdb reprocessed the public reads (quality trimming at Q25 with fastp, clone calling with MiXCR) and kept in-frame beta chains. Each CDR3 protein gets just one entry, which takes the most common genes and DNA from the rows behind it. The sample has just over 400,000 distinct CDR3 sequences on record, approximately 70% of them singletons. Under 4.5% of the sample is held by the ten biggest clonotypes. Sample: sorted CD4+, CD8+, or CD8+CD57+ T cells (not recorded which) from PBMCs. The source of these receptors is a human donor in good health, serving as a control.

A remark on this clonotype: Here the CDR3 omits its conserved ending phenylalanine or tryptophan, so a read error is the likely source. The DNA is left out, because the CDR3 cannot be placed on it with certainty; the CDR3 is given as TCRdb lists it. This chain links TRBV7-9 with TRBJ2-3; the table names TRBD2, a call not compared with the DNA. Germline CDR1 and CDR2: SEHNR and FQNEAQ (reference sequence). Including both end residues, the CDR3 is 13 amino acids long. Here the CDR3 reads CASSLEGQAAYEH.

This clonotype was seen repeatedly, ten times or more. This sequence joins TRBV5-6 and TRBJ2-1, with 10 bases matching TRBD1. V lost 6 bases to trimming and J lost 6 bases; unmatched junction nucleotides: 9. CDR1 and CDR2 from the germline V gene are SGHDT and YYEEEE. The CDR3 runs to 15 residues. The DNA for the CDR3 is TGTGCCAGCACCGCACCGGGACAGGGGTCCAATGAGCAGTTCTTC. Protein sequence: CASTAPGQGSNEQFF. Filled out from reference TRBV5-6 and TRBJ2-1, the complete variable domain reads DAGVTQSPTHLIKTRGQQVTLRCSPKSGHDTVSWYQQALGQGPQFIFQYYEEEERQRGNFPDRFSGHQFPNYSSELNVNALLLGDSALYLCASTAPGQGSNEQFFGPGTRLTVL.

This clonotype has just one count. Because it lacks the conserved phenylalanine or tryptophan at the end, this CDR3 is likely a read error. It is unclear where the CDR3 begins or ends on the DNA, so no DNA is shown, and the CDR3 is as TCRdb lists it. The chain couples TRBV19 to TRBJ1-5; the table assigns TRBD1, which was not confirmed against the DNA. Counting both end residues, the CDR3 totals 15 amino acids. Germline V gene lookup returns CDR1 LNHDA and CDR2 SQIVND (reference sequence). CDR3 sequence: CASRLGQHRKQKLHL.

The rearrangement links TRBV12-3 or TRBV12-4 to TRBJ2-1; tentatively, D is TRBD2 (6 bases). With 6 bases removed from V and 8 bases from J, the gap between germline ends came to 29 bases. CDR3 length: 18 residues. This CDR3 reads CASSPTRDFQLEPDEQFF. The CDR3 coding sequence is TGTGCCAGCAGCCCTACTCGGGACTTTCAACTCGAACCCGATGAGCAGTTCTTC.

The V and J genes are TRBV20-1 and TRBJ2-3; D could derive from TRBD1 or TRBD2 (5 bases each). CDR1 and CDR2 from the germline V gene are DFQATT and SNEGSKA (reference sequence). The CDR3 spans 12 residues. CDR3 loop: CSVEGLTIKQYF. The CDR3 coding sequence is TGCAGCGTTGAGGGGCTTACGATTAAGCAGTATTTT.

In the case of this clonotype: An end of the junction differs from the germline gene, which may be a read error. The chain has TRBV7-8 and TRBJ1-6; D gene uncertain. Germline V gene lookup returns CDR1 SGHVS and CDR2 FQNEAQ. This CDR3 region has 14 residues. DNA for the CDR3: TGTGCCAGCAGCTTTGTTAACGCAAACGAACCCCTCACCTTT. Translation: CASSFVNANEPLTF.

The genes are TRBV7-3 and TRBJ2-5, with 8 bases aligning to TRBD2. V dropped 4 bases and J dropped 5; count of bases not matched to a gene: 6. Germline V gives CDR1 SGHTA, CDR2 FQGTGA. The CDR3 is 14 residues long. The CDR3 loop reads CASSSVAGRETQYF. The CDR3 region has the DNA TGTGCCAGCAGCTCCGTAGCGGGGCGGGAGACCCAGTACTTC.

This clonotype was seen only a few times. At one end the junction does not follow the germline gene, possibly because of a read error. This chain links TRBV24-1 with TRBJ1-2; TRBD1 matches at 8 bases. The germline V gene encodes CDR1 KGHDR and CDR2 SFDVKD. This CDR3 is built from 14 residues. In nucleotides, the CDR3 is TGTGCCACCAGTCAAGAGACAGGGGCAAGTGACTACATCTTC. Encoded protein: CATSQETGASDYIF.

This chain links TRBV5-4 with TRBJ2-7; D uncertain. V was shortened by 4 bases and J by 5 bases, with 7 bases between the two germline ends. Germline V gene data show CDR1 as SGHNT and CDR2 as YYREEE (reference sequence). This CDR3 is built from 11 residues. The CDR3 sequence is CASSRVDEQYF. CDR3 nucleotides: TGTGCCAGCAGCCGAGTGGACGAGCAGTACTTC.

Concerning this clonotype: Relative to the germline gene, one junction end is altered; a read error may explain this. The J gene is TRBJ2-7, the V gene TRBV7-3; 7 bases line up with TRBD1. Germline V gene sequence: CDR1 SGHTA, CDR2 FQGTGA. The CDR3 has 14 residues. CDR3 loop: CASSSWDRVLAQDF. CDR3 coding DNA: TGTGCCAGCAGCTCGTGGGACAGAGTCCTCGCGCAGGACTTC. The full variable domain, with the rest looked up from reference TRBV7-3 and TRBJ2-7, is GAGVSQTPSNKVTEKGKYVELRCDPISGHTALYWYRQSLGQGPEFLIYFQGTGAADDSGLPNDRFFAVRPEGSVSTLKIQRTERGDSAVYLCASSSWDRVLAQDFGPGTRLTVT.

On this clonotype itself: An end of the junction differs from the germline gene, which may be a read error. The chain links TRBV11-2 to TRBJ1-2; D not resolved. From germline, CDR1 is SGHAT and CDR2 FQNNGV. CDR3 length: 16 residues. Here the CDR3 reads CASSQDGEGLDYGYTF. CDR3 coding DNA: TGCGCCAGCAGCCAAGATGGAGAAGGGTTGGACTATGGCTACACCTTC.

This chain uses TRBV20-1 with TRBJ1-2; D gene unclear. Between the trimmed V and J ends, which lost 2 bases and 2 bases, there was a span of 9 bases. Germline V gene data show CDR1 as DFQATT and CDR2 as SNEGSKA (reference sequence). This CDR3 spans 13 amino acids. The CDR3 loop reads CSARLLQNYGYTF. The CDR3 coding sequence is TGCAGTGCTAGATTGCTCCAAAACTATGGCTACACCTTC.

This chain connects TRBV24-1 to TRBJ2-2; TRBD2 might be the D (5 bases). The CDR3 consists of 12 residues. Trimming took off 5 bases at V and 9 bases at J, with 9 bases between the two ends. Germline CDR1 reads KGHDR; CDR2 reads SFDVKD. The CDR3 DNA reads TGTGCCACCAGTGGCAGGACTTGGGAGCTGTTTTTT. This sequence encodes CATSGRTWELFF.

On this clonotype itself: One end of the junction does not line up with germline, which may come from a read error. The V gene is TRBV11-2, the J gene TRBJ1-1, with D perhaps TRBD1 (5 bases). The germline gives CDR1 SGHAT, CDR2 FQNNGV. CDR3 length: 14 amino acids. CDR3 amino acids: CASSLAHGGTEAFF. CDR3 DNA: TGCGCCAGCAGCTTAGCACACGGGGGCACTGAAGCTTTCTTT.

This clonotype appeared a few times. The V call is TRBV20-1, the J call TRBJ2-1; 12 bases are shared with TRBD2. J was trimmed by 9 bases and V by 3 bases; bases with no gene match: 12. Germline CDR1 and CDR2: DFQATT and SNEGSKA (reference sequence). There are 16 residues in the CDR3. The CDR3 bases are TGCAGTGCTAGTCCTTGGGCCCTAGCGGGGGGGCTTGAGCAGTTCTTC. It is translated as CSASPWALAGGLEQFF.

About this clonotype: An end of the junction differs from the germline gene, which may be a read error. This chain uses TRBV2 with TRBJ1-6; D is undetermined. This CDR3 comprises 14 residues. The germline gives CDR1 SNHLY, CDR2 FYNNEI. The CDR3 DNA follows: TGTGCCAGCAGTGCGCAGGCATCCAGTGGCTACACCTTCTTT. This gives the protein CASSAQASSGYTFF.

V usage is TRBV20-1 and J usage is TRBJ1-4; TRBD1 is a possible D gene (5 bases). V lost 7 bases to trimming and J lost 9 bases, with 21 bases between them. The CDR3 runs 14 residues. Germline V CDR1 and CDR2: DFQATT, SNEGSKA (reference sequence). The CDR3 loop reads CSVGGKAYEQKLFF. In DNA, the CDR3 is TGCAGTGTTGGGGGAAAAGCATACGAGCAAAAACTGTTTTTT.

The chain recombines TRBV11-2 with TRBJ2-1, with TRBD2 identical over 8 bases. The CDR3 is 15 residues long. With 5 bases clipped from V and 7 bases from J, the junction kept 10 bases outside the gene matches. CDR1 is SGHAT and CDR2 is FQNNGV in the germline V gene. CDR3 DNA sequence: TGTGCCAGCAGCGAGAGCGGGGGAGCCGGGAATGAGCAGTTCTTC. Translating gives CASSESGGAGNEQFF.

The rearrangement joins TRBV7-2 to TRBJ2-1; no clear D. This CDR3 has 15 residues. Looked up from germline, CDR1 is SGHTA and CDR2 is FQGNSA. The V end lost 4 bases, the J end lost 16 bases, and 26 bases lay between the germline ends. CDR3 amino acids: CASSSRAAVHEQYFF. The CDR3 region has the DNA TGTGCCAGCAGCTCCCGGGCCGCCGTCCACGAGCAGTACTTCTTC.

Regarding this clonotype: The CDR3 carries no conserved terminal phenylalanine or tryptophan, so it likely arises from a read error. It is unclear where the CDR3 begins or ends on the DNA, so no DNA is shown, and the CDR3 is as TCRdb lists it. The rearrangement joins TRBV7-9 to TRBJ1-1; the DNA was not compared with TRBD1, the D call given in the table. The CDR3 is 13 amino acids long, termini counted. Germline V gives CDR1 SEHNR, CDR2 FQNEAQ (reference sequence). CDR3 in amino acids: CASSAGTDKSRAA.

The chain employs TRBV5-4 and TRBJ1-2; D is unclear. The CDR3 covers 14 residues. V was clipped by 5 bases and J by 7 bases, with 18 bases between them. Looked up from germline, CDR1 is SGHNT and CDR2 is YYREEE (reference sequence). The CDR3 DNA reads as TGTGCCAGCAGAGGTGGCAGGCTTGACTGTGGCTACACCTTC. This encodes CASRGGRLDCGYTF.

The chain carries TRBV2 and TRBJ1-2; D may be TRBD1 (6 bases). Germline V CDR1 and CDR2: SNHLY, FYNNEI. V shed 7 bases and J shed 4 bases, with 13 bases lying between them. This CDR3 has 13 amino acids. The CDR3 spells CASNVGGSYGYTF. The CDR3 DNA follows: TGTGCCAGCAACGTCGGGGGCTCCTATGGCTACACCTTC.

As to this clonotype: Because it lacks the conserved phenylalanine or tryptophan at the end, this CDR3 is likely a read error. This chain links TRBV7-4 with TRBJ1-6; no reliable D call. The CDR3 is made up of 13 amino acids. V lost 3 bases and J 7 bases, leaving 7 bases between the germline ends. Germline V gives CDR1 SGHVT, CDR2 SQSDAQ. The CDR3: CASSLAPNSPLHL. The CDR3, as DNA: TGTGCCAGCAGCTTGGCCCCCAATTCACCCCTCCACCTT.

The CDR3 nucleotides read TGTGCCAGCAGTTATACGAGGGCCCGTGAAGCTTTCTTT. This codes for CASSYTRAREAFF. This rearrangement joins TRBV6-2 or TRBV6-3 to TRBJ1-1; no clear D gene. With 3 bases removed from V and 7 bases from J, the gap between germline ends came to 12 bases. The CDR3 covers 13 residues. Germline V gene sequence: CDR1 MNHEY, CDR2 SVGEGT.

The genes are TRBV2 and TRBJ2-7; D tentatively fits TRBD1 or TRBD2 (5 bases each). The CDR3 is 13 amino acids. Germline V gene lookup returns CDR1 SNHLY and CDR2 FYNNEI. The V end was cut by 7 bases, the J end by 1 base, with 11 bases between. The CDR3 nucleotides read TGTGCCAGCATAGAGGGACGGTCCTACGAGCAGTACTTC. As protein: CASIEGRSYEQYF.

V gene TRBV20-1 combines with J gene TRBJ1-2; the D is unclear. Trimming stripped 3 bases from V and 3 bases from J, with 20 bases between. Germline V gene lookup returns CDR1 DFQATT and CDR2 SNEGSKA (reference sequence). The CDR3 contains 16 residues. The CDR3 loop is CSASVGCGNTYYGYTF. The CDR3, as DNA: TGCAGTGCTAGCGTTGGTTGCGGGAACACGTACTATGGCTACACCTTC.

Notes on this clonotype: The junction departs from the called germline gene at one end, perhaps through a read error. The rearrangement joins TRBV11-1 to TRBJ1-2; D call uncertain. CDR3 length: 12 residues. Germline V gives CDR1 SGHAT, CDR2 FQDESV (reference sequence). CDR3 DNA: TGCGCCAGCAGCCCCCTTAGTGGAAGCTACACCTTC. Its protein is CASSPLSGSYTF.

This clonotype was observed at least ten times. The chain combines TRBV9 with TRBJ2-1; 7 bases are shared with TRBD2. The J segment lost 4 bases and the V segment lost 0 bases, leaving 4 bases of the junction unmatched. The germline V gene has CDR1 SGDLS and CDR2 YYNGEE. CDR3 size: 15 residues. The CDR3 DNA reads as TGTGCCAGCAGCGTAGGACTAGCTGAATACAATGAGCAGTTCTTC. It encodes CASSVGLAEYNEQFF. Full variable domain (remainder filled in from reference TRBV9 and TRBJ2-1): DSGVTQTPKHLITATGQRVTLRCSPRSGDLSVYWYQQSLDQGLQFLIQYYNGEERAKGNILERFSAQQFPDLHSELNLSSLELGDSALYFCASSVGLAEYNEQFFGPGTRLTVL.